The 12 T cell receptor beta chains in this list originate from one sample, sequenced in a study of cytomegalovirus exposure and HLA in healthy donors. Libraries were prepared by immunoSEQ multiplex PCR; TCRdb keeps only in-frame clonotypes and omits some of them. The repertoire holds 110,000 or so clones, with about 87% as singletons. The sequenced sample consisted of PBMCs. The source is a young man in good health and CMV-seronegative.

This clone appeared a single time. V is TRBV5-5 and J is TRBJ2-2; tentatively, D is TRBD2 (6 bases). The CDR3 consists of 13 residues. CDR1 is SGHKS and CDR2 is YYEKEE in the germline V gene (reference sequence). Trimming stripped 4 bases from V and 5 bases from J, with 9 bases between. The CDR3: CASSRDFTGELFF. In DNA, the CDR3 is TGTGCCAGCAGCCGGGACTTTACCGGGGAGCTGTTTTTT.

Comment on this clone: A read error may account for a junction end that differs from germline. This chain joins TRBV2 and TRBJ2-7; TRBD2 aligns across 12 bases. The CDR3 is made up of 13 amino acids. Germline assignment: CDR1 SNHLY and CDR2 FYNNEI. CDR3 sequence: CASTELAGGEQYF. CDR3 nucleotide sequence: TGTGCCAGCACTGAACTAGCGGGAGGCGAGCAGTACTTC.

The chain recombines TRBV7-2 with TRBJ1-1; a possible D gene is TRBD1 (6 bases). CDR1 SGHTA and CDR2 FQGNSA come from the germline V gene. The V gene lost 6 bases and the J gene lost 2 bases, with 10 bases spanning the gap. The CDR3 extends over 13 amino acids. The CDR3 bases are TGTGCCAGCAGAACAGGGATAAACACTGAAGCTTTCTTT. Its protein product is CASRTGINTEAFF.

The gene calls are TRBV28 and TRBJ2-3; 10 nucleotides line up with TRBD1. Per germline, CDR1 MDHEN and CDR2 SYDVKM. V shed 4 bases and J 6 bases; nucleotides not matched to a gene: 7. The CDR3 consists of 15 residues. The CDR3, as DNA: TGTGCCAGCAGTTCCCCGGACAGGGGGAGCGATACGCAGTATTTT. Translated, it gives CASSSPDRGSDTQYF.

The V gene is TRBV14, the J gene TRBJ2-1, with D possibly being TRBD1 (6 bases). CDR1 SGHDN and CDR2 FVKESK come from the germline V gene. The CDR3 totals 15 residues. V lost 4 bases to trimming and J lost 2 bases, with 12 bases between them. CDR3 bases: TGTGCCAGCAGCCCCCTGGACAGTACCTACAATGAGCAGTTCTTC. Encoded protein: CASSPLDSTYNEQFF.

The chain links TRBV2 to TRBJ1-3, with D tentatively TRBD1 (6 bases). Between the trimmed V and J ends, which lost 5 bases and 8 bases, there was a span of 13 bases. This CDR3 is 13 amino acids long. Germline loops: CDR1 SNHLY, CDR2 FYNNEI. In DNA form, the CDR3 reads TGTGCCAGCAGTCAGATGTCAGGGGACACCATATATTTT. This translates into CASSQMSGDTIYF.

This clone appeared a few times. The rearrangement uses TRBV7-9 and TRBJ2-7; 11 positions agree with TRBD1. Germline V gene sequence: CDR1 SEHNR, CDR2 FQNEAQ (reference sequence). Unmatched junction bases numbered 8, after V lost 2 bases and J lost 2 bases. The CDR3 is 17 amino acids. The CDR3, as DNA: TGTGCCAGCAGCTTATTACAGGGACAGGGGGTTGCCTACGAGCAGTACTTC. This codes for CASSLLQGQGVAYEQYF.

The V call is TRBV6-5, the J call TRBJ2-7; 8 nucleotides line up with TRBD2. This CDR3 has 15 amino acids. Looked up from germline, CDR1 is MNHEY and CDR2 is SVGAGI. The ends lost 0 bases at V and 2 bases at J; junction bases unmatched: 3. DNA for the CDR3: TGTGCCAGCAGTTACTCGATCGGGGGGGCCTACGAGCAGTACTTC. It specifies CASSYSIGGAYEQYF.

The rearrangement uses TRBV6-1 and TRBJ2-7, with TRBD2 as a possible D gene (6 bases). The CDR3 contains 17 residues. The germline V and J ends were trimmed by 2 bases and 0 bases, with 17 bases remaining between them. Germline V gene lookup returns CDR1 MNHNS and CDR2 SASEGT. The CDR3 reads CASSERRRTGDSYEQYF. The CDR3 region has the DNA TGTGCCAGCAGTGAACGACGAAGGACGGGAGACTCCTACGAGCAGTACTTC.

This chain uses TRBV18 with TRBJ1-1; D possibly corresponds to TRBD1 (5 bases). Trimming removed 3 bases at V and 3 bases at J, with 14 bases between. Germline V CDR1 and CDR2: KGHSH, LQKENI. The CDR3 is made up of 15 amino acids. The CDR3 nucleotides are TGTGCCAGCTCACCTGCGGGGCACCAGTACACTGAAGCTTTCTTT. Its protein product is CASSPAGHQYTEAFF.

The rearrangement joins TRBV5-5 to TRBJ2-4, with 8 bases that match TRBD1. V dropped 2 bases and J dropped 9; count of bases not matched to a gene: 10. The CDR3 runs to 15 residues. Germline-derived CDR1 and CDR2 are SGHKS and YYEKEE (reference sequence). This CDR3 is CASSFGQGEAGIQYF. CDR3 DNA: TGTGCCAGCAGCTTCGGACAGGGAGAGGCTGGCATTCAGTACTTC.

This rearrangement joins TRBV2 to TRBJ1-2, with a possible D match to TRBD1 (6 bases). The CDR3 is 14 amino acids. The V gene lost 2 bases and the J gene lost 5 bases, with 12 bases spanning the gap. CDR1 is SNHLY and CDR2 is FYNNEI in the germline V gene. CDR3 nucleotide sequence: TGTGCCAGCAGTGAACTGGGGGCTGGGTATGGCTACACCTTC. Its protein product is CASSELGAGYGYTF.